This TCR beta chain came from a study of identifying expanded T cells in peripheral blood. Findings and limits, study-wide: Clone count variance between roughly 2-week samples rose with total template count. About 1.2 clones differed between technical replicates, versus roughly 16 and 20 over time.

The CDR3 loop spans 13 amino acids. Between the trimmed V and J ends, which lost 4 bases and 5 bases, there was a span of 10 bases. Per the germline V gene, CDR1 is SGHDN and CDR2 is FVKESK. Worth noting for this clone: Its antigen remains unidentified.

Collection occurred without any documented infections or immune events in donors. Only in-frame clones appear in the TCRdb table, and some are missing; sequencing was by immunoSEQ multiplex PCR. The sample consists of tens of thousands of clones, about four fifths of them appearing once. The chain employs TRBV14 and TRBJ2-3; D gene unclear. This TCR came from a person between 18 and 69 years old in good health. The sample comprised blood. The CDR3 nucleotides are TGTGCCAGCAGCCTCAACGTCGGAGATACGCAGTATTTT. Protein: CASSLNVGDTQYF.